This TCR beta chain was identified in a study of spatial heterogeneity in lung cancer. Many counts were recorded for this clonotype. With 1 base removed from V and 6 bases from J, the gap between germline ends came to 8 bases. The CDR3 is 13 residues long. The V gene's germline CDR1 is SGHDT and CDR2 YYEEEE. As for time point: sample taken at primary tumor resection. The study sequenced unsorted whole RNA from tumor, nontumor lung or frozen PBMC. One entry per CDR3 protein, called by TCRdb with MiXCR from the 5' RACE reads. The sample lists 20,000 to 25,000 distinct CDR3 sequences, approximately 4.5% seen once, with about 7% in the top ten.

This TCR came from a male donor with early-stage non-small cell lung cancer. The input for sequencing was PBMCs, taken at surgery. The chain is built from TRBV5-6 and TRBJ2-1; D remains unclear. CDR3 sequence: CASSLRVVNEQFF. The CDR3, as DNA: TGTGCCAGCAGCTTGCGGGTGGTCAATGAGCAGTTCTTC.